This entry is about one T cell receptor (beta chain). Its matching antigen is unknown. V dropped 0 bases and J dropped 2; count of bases not matched to a gene: 11. Germline V gene data show CDR1 as MNHEY and CDR2 as SVGAGI. This CDR3 region has 19 residues. This entry belongs to a study of CD8 T cells in Susac syndrome. Sequencing of TCR beta, carried out with a high-throughput approach, was applied to CD8+ and CD4+ T cells from the blood. The multiple sclerosis controls were treatment-naive patients, and their relapsing-remitting disease was stable or active. TEMRA cells were FACS-enriched, with CD8+ and CD4+ T cells isolated negatively. General study findings and limits: Only a relatively small number of individuals were included in the TCR sequencing and HLA analysis.

Random hexamers were used to reverse transcribe an amount of roughly 0.5 to 1 ug RNA. MiXCR, applied by TCRdb to the immunoSEQ multiplex PCR reads, yields one record per CDR3 protein. The data show about 290,000 distinct CDR3 sequences, with around 91% seen just once and around 0.18% held by the top ten. The sequenced sample was CD8+ T cells from PBMCs. The TCR originated in a human donor with multiple sclerosis. The chain has TRBV6-5 and TRBJ2-7, with 12 positions matching TRBD2. CDR3 nucleotide sequence: TGTGCCAGCAGTTACTCCACAACCTCCCGGACTAGCGGGACCTACGAGCAGTACTTC. Translating it yields CASSYSTTSRTSGTYEQYF.